The clone carrying this TCR beta chain has only one observation. V shed 3 bases and J 8 bases; nucleotides not matched to a gene: 17. The CDR3 spans 17 residues. Germline V CDR1 and CDR2: SQVTM, ANQGSEA. In the source study's methods: Nucleated cell number was recorded as an estimate derived from reference gene primer amplification. Generated by immunoSEQ multiplex PCR, the TCRdb table keeps only in-frame clones and is missing some. The V and J calls and clone size come from that table; D and trimming were worked out from the DNA. This sample carries roughly 100,000 clones, around 80% of them seen once, and the ten largest clones take 7%. This entry belongs to a study of blood T cell repertoires in COVID-19. For the study at large: T cells, B-cell-depleted T cells, or PBMCs supplied cDNA or gDNA.

The V and J genes are TRBV29-1 and TRBJ1-2, with TRBD1 identical over 11 bases. Material for sequencing was peripheral blood. The receptor was isolated from a man aged 65-85 years with acute or convalescent COVID-19. The CDR3: CSVDSSPTGTGGDGYTF. The CDR3 nucleotides are TGCAGCGTTGATAGTTCACCTACAGGGACAGGGGGGGACGGCTACACCTTC.